The following is a T cell receptor beta chain sequence with its context. Clones were read by immunoSEQ multiplex PCR, and TCRdb kept only the in-frame ones, dropping some. The repertoire includes roughly 100,000 clones, about 75% of them detected once, and roughly a fifth sits in the top ten. This record comes from a study of blood T cell repertoires in COVID-19. Study context: T cells, B-cell-depleted T cells, or PBMCs provided the cDNA or gDNA that served as material.

CDR3 length equals 14 residues. The germline V gene has CDR1 SGHTA and CDR2 FQGNSA. Between the trimmed V and J ends, which lost 0 bases and 10 bases, there was a span of 15 bases. This rearrangement joins TRBV7-2 to TRBJ1-1, with D maybe TRBD1 (5 bases). Material: peripheral blood. The sequence was collected from a woman between 65 and 79 years old with acute or convalescent COVID-19. CDR3 nucleotides: TGTGCCAGCAGCTTAGCGCCGGGGGATCGAGGAGCTTTCTTT. Its translation: CASSLAPGDRGAFF.